Below, one T cell receptor (beta chain) is given with its context. Its antigen is still unknown. The sample is drawn from a study of T cell responses to AZD1222 COVID-19 vaccine. Broader study findings: Only six or seven AZD1222 recipients were seropositive at baseline.

The assay was immunoSEQ multiplex PCR, and TCRdb's table has in-frame clones only and misses some. The sample records roughly 190,000 clones, approximately 92% being singletons. The V end was cut by 1 base, the J end by 6 bases, with 13 bases between. This CDR3 has 15 amino acids. CDR1 is LGHDT, CDR2 YNNKEL, per germline (reference sequence). This material consisted of peripheral blood, taken on day 0 of AZD1222 vaccination. This chain joins TRBV3-1 (or the pseudogene TRBV3-2) and TRBJ1-5; D may be TRBD1 (6 bases). The TCR sequence derives from an adult in good health. Written as DNA, the CDR3 is TGTGCCAGCAGCCAAGGGGGGCAGGGTGGTCAGCCCCAGCATTTT. This encodes CASSQGGQGGQPQHF.